The clone carrying this T cell receptor (beta chain) turned up a few times. Its target is not known. CDR1 is DFQATT, CDR2 SNEGSKA, per germline (reference sequence). The V and J ends lost 5 bases and 2 bases respectively, with 20 bases between them. The CDR3 totals 16 residues. A second PCR, run for about 7 to 12 cycles, used a sample-barcoded 5' primer plus a J-beta primer mix. TCRdb re-called the 5' RACE reads with MiXCR, one entry per CDR3 protein. The sample includes some 1.6 million distinct CDR3 sequences, approximately 32% of them seen just once. These data come from a study of blood T cells in healthy people across ages. Study-wide results and limits: Both naive CD4+ cell counts and diversity were greater in long-lived donors than in aged donors.

Sequencing was performed on blood. This TCR came from a woman aged 25 to 45 in good health. This rearrangement joins TRBV20-1 to TRBJ2-3, with D tentatively TRBD2 (7 bases). CDR3 coding DNA: TGCAGTGCTTGTCCTTTGGCGGGGGCGCACACAGATACGCAGTATTTT. Amino acid sequence: CSACPLAGAHTDTQYF.